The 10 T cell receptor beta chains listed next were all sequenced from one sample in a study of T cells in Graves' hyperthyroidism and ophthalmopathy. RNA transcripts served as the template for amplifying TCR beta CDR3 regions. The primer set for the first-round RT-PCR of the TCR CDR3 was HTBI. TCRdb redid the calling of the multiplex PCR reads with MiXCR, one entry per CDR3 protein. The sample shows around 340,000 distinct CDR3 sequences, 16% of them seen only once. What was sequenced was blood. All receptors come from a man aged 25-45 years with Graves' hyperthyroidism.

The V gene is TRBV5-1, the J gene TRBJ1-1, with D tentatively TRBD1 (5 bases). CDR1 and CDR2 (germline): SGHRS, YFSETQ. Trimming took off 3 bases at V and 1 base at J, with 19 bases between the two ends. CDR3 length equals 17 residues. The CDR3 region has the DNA TGCGCCAGCAGCTCCCCCACCGGGGCCGAACCGAACACTGAAGCTTTCTTT. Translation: CASSSPTGAEPNTEAFF.

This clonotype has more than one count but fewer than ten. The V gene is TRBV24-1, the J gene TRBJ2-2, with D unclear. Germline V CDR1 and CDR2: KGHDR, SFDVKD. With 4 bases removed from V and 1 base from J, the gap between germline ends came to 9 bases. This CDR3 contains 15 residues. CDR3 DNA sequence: TGTGCCACCAGTGAACGGCAATTGAACACCGGGGAGCTGTTTTTT. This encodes CATSERQLNTGELFF.

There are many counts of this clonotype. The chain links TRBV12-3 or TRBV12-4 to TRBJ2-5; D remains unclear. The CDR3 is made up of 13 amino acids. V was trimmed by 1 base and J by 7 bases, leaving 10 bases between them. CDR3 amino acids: CASSLGLKGTQYF. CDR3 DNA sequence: TGTGCCAGCAGTTTAGGGCTTAAAGGGACCCAGTACTTC.

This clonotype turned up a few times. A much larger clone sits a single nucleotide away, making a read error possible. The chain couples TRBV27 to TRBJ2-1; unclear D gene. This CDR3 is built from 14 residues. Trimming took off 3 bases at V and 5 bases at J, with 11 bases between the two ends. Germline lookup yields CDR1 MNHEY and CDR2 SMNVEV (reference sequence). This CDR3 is CASSLPEAHNEQFF. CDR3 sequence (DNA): TGTGCCAGCAGTTTGCCCGAGGCACACAATGAGCAGTTCTTC.

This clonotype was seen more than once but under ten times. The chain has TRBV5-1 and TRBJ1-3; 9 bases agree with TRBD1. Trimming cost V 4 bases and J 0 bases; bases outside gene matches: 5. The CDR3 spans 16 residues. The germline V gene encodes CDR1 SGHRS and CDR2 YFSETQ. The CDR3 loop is CASSPGTGPSGNTIYF. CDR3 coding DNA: TGCGCCAGCAGCCCGGGGACAGGGCCCTCTGGAAACACCATATATTTT.

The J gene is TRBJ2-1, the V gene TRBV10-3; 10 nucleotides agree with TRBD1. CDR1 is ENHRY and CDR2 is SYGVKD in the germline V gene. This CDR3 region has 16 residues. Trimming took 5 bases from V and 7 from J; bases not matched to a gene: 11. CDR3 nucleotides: TGTGCCATCAGTCCCAATTGGGACAGGGGTTTTAATGAGCAGTTCTTC. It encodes CAISPNWDRGFNEQFF.

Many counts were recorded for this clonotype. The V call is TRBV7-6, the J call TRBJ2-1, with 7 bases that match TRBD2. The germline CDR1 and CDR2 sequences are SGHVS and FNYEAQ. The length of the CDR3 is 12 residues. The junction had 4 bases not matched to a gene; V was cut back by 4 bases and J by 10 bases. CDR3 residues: CASSYRGGEQFF. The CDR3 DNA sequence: TGTGCCAGCAGCTATCGCGGGGGAGAGCAGTTCTTC. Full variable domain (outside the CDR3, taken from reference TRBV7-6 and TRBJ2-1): GAGVSQSPRYKVTKRGQDVALRCDPISGHVSLYWYRQALGQGPEFLTYFNYEAQQDKSGLPNDRFSAERPEGSISTLTIQRTEQRDSAMYRCASSYRGGEQFFGPGTRLTVL.

The CDR3 region has the DNA TGTGCCAGTAGACAGGGGGCCTATGGAAACACCATATATTTT. This translates into CASRQGAYGNTIYF. The chain carries TRBV19 and TRBJ1-3; the match to TRBD1 covers 9 bases. The germline V gene encodes CDR1 LNHDA and CDR2 SQIVND (reference sequence). There are 14 residues in the CDR3. After removal of 6 bases from V and 3 bases from J, the junction contained 3 bases not matched to a gene.

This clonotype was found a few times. CDR3 protein: CASTLGGETDEQYF. In nucleotides, the CDR3 is TGTGCCAGCACCTTGGGAGGGGAAACGGACGAGCAGTACTTC. The chain couples TRBV11-2 to TRBJ2-7, with 7 bases that match TRBD2. Looked up from germline, CDR1 is SGHAT and CDR2 is FQNNGV. Trimming cost V 7 bases and J 5 bases; bases outside gene matches: 11. This CDR3 has 14 residues.

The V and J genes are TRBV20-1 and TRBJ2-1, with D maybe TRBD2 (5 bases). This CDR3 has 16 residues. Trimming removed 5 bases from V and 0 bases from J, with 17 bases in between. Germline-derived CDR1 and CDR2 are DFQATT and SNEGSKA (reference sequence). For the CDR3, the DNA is TGCAGTGCTCAAGGACTGGATCAAAGCTCCTACAATGAGCAGTTCTTC. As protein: CSAQGLDQSSYNEQFF.